A single sample gave rise to the 2 T cell receptor beta chains below, sequenced in a study of T cells after yellow fever vaccination. TCRdb reanalysed the 5' RACE reads using MiXCR and keeps one entry per CDR3 protein. Found here are around 530,000 distinct CDR3 sequences, 17% of them singletons; the top ten hold 15% to 20%. This sample comprised PBMCs, obtained 5 to 6 days after the first yellow fever vaccination. Source of these receptors: a man between 18 and 35 years old who received the YFV17D yellow fever vaccine.

The rearrangement uses TRBV9 and TRBJ1-6; 7 bases line up with TRBD1. CDR3 size: 18 residues. V dropped 3 bases and J dropped 0; count of bases not matched to a gene: 9. Germline V CDR1 and CDR2: SGDLS, YYNGEE. CDR3 amino acids: CASSGNIQGSSYNSPLHF. The CDR3 region has the DNA TGTGCCAGCAGCGGGAATATACAGGGGAGCTCCTATAATTCACCCCTCCACTTT. Variable domain in full (rest from reference TRBV9 and TRBJ1-6): DSGVTQTPKHLITATGQRVTLRCSPRSGDLSVYWYQQSLDQGLQFLIQYYNGEERAKGNILERFSAQQFPDLHSELNLSSLELGDSALYFCASSGNIQGSSYNSPLHFGNGTRLTVT.

This clonotype was seen at least ten times. The chain employs TRBV10-3 and TRBJ2-5; 10 bases match TRBD2. Losses at the gene ends were 6 bases for V and 3 bases for J; bases not matched to a gene: 1. CDR1 is ENHRY and CDR2 is SYGVKD in the germline V gene. This CDR3 has 13 residues. The CDR3 nucleotides read TGTGCCATCAGGCTAGCGGGGGAAGAGACCCAGTACTTC. Its translation is CAIRLAGEETQYF.